A single sample gave rise to the 28 T cell receptor beta chains below, sequenced in a study of regulatory T cells in long-lasting Graves disease. CDR3 regions were amplified by Arm-PCR using iRepertoire HTBI primers to build TCR beta libraries. TCRdb re-called the multiplex PCR reads with MiXCR, one entry per CDR3 protein. The sample yields about 470,000 distinct CDR3 sequences, 20% to 25% seen once. Time point described: persistent/refractory GD, antithyroid drugs over 5 years with positive TRAb. Isolated PBMC RNA provided the starting material for the TCR library. Sequencing used peripheral blood mononuclear cells (PBMCs), obtained when the disease was refractory, from a patient treated with antithyroid drugs. The receptors here all came from a female donor with Graves disease.

CDR3 sequence: CATSDGFSSGGLGTQYF. The CDR3 DNA follows: TGTGCCACCAGTGACGGATTTTCTAGCGGGGGTCTTGGGACCCAGTACTTC. The J gene is TRBJ2-5, the V gene TRBV24-1; 10 bases line up with TRBD2. This CDR3 spans 17 amino acids. Germline CDR1 and CDR2: KGHDR and SFDVKD. V lost 4 bases, J lost 7 bases, and 14 bases stayed unmatched.

This clonotype showed up just a few times. The rearrangement joins TRBV5-6 to TRBJ1-2; D is perhaps TRBD1 (5 bases). Trimming left V 2 bases short and J 6 bases short, with 11 bases between. This CDR3 region has 13 residues. The germline gives CDR1 SGHDT, CDR2 YYEEEE. The DNA for the CDR3 is TGTGCCAGCAGCTTCTCTTCACAGGATGGCTACACCTTC. Residues: CASSFSSQDGYTF.

This clonotype was seen at least ten times. The chain recombines TRBV7-2 with TRBJ1-5, with 8 bases lining up with TRBD1. J lost 6 bases, V lost 3 bases, and 1 base had no gene match. The CDR3 totals 13 residues. Per germline, CDR1 SGHTA and CDR2 FQGNSA. This chain's CDR3 is CASSFDRGQPQHF. CDR3 DNA sequence: TGTGCCAGCAGCTTTGACAGGGGTCAGCCCCAGCATTTT.

This clonotype was detected ten times or more. The chain recombines TRBV30 with TRBJ1-2, with TRBD1 identical over 7 bases. Trimming at V came to 3 bases and at J to 8 bases, leaving 15 bases not matched to a gene. Germline V gene sequence: CDR1 GTSNPN, CDR2 SVGIG (reference sequence). This CDR3 region has 15 residues. This CDR3 is CAWRSIRGQTSGYTF. Here the CDR3 DNA reads TGTGCCTGGAGGAGTATCCGGGGACAGACGTCCGGCTACACCTTC.

A remark on this clonotype: With a much larger clone just one base away, this may be a read error. The chain uses TRBV27 and TRBJ2-2, with 7 bases fitting TRBD1. CDR3 size: 13 residues. The V gene end was trimmed by 4 bases and the J gene end by 5 bases; junction bases not matched to a gene: 1. Per germline, CDR1 MNHEY and CDR2 SMNVEV (reference sequence). This CDR3 is CASSSDRTGELFF. Here the CDR3 DNA reads TGTGCCAGCAGTTCGGACAGGACCGGGGAGCTGTTTTTT.

The sample holds many counts of this clonotype. CDR3 in amino acids: CASSTDTGELFF. CDR3 in DNA: TGTGCCAGCAGTACGGACACCGGGGAGCTGTTTTTT. The J gene is TRBJ2-2, the V gene TRBV7-3; D is undetermined. The CDR3 has 12 residues. Trimming removed 6 bases from V and 3 bases from J, with 5 bases in between. Germline CDR1 is SGHTA and CDR2 is FQGTGA. Full variable domain (outside the CDR3, taken from reference TRBV7-3 and TRBJ2-2): GAGVSQTPSNKVTEKGKYVELRCDPISGHTALYWYRQSLGQGPEFLIYFQGTGAADDSGLPNDRFFAVRPEGSVSTLKIQRTERGDSAVYLCASSTDTGELFFGEGSRLTVL.

This sequence joins TRBV12-3 or TRBV12-4 and TRBJ1-1, with a tentative D call TRBD1 (5 bases). V lost 6 bases and J lost 0, with 14 bases in between. This CDR3 comprises 15 residues. The CDR3 coding sequence is TGTGCCAGCAGATTCGACAGCCCAGTGAACACTGAAGCTTTCTTT. Protein sequence: CASRFDSPVNTEAFF.

The chain combines TRBV18 with TRBJ1-2; D ambiguous. This CDR3 comprises 14 residues. The germline CDR1 and CDR2 sequences are KGHSH and LQKENI. V was shortened by 0 bases and J by 3 bases, with 8 bases between the two germline ends. The CDR3 region has the DNA TGTGCCAGCTCACCACCGGAGGCGGACTATGGCTACACCTTC. Translated, it gives CASSPPEADYGYTF.

The table lists this clonotype with many counts. The chain combines TRBV7-2 with TRBJ1-2; TRBD1 might be the D (6 bases). CDR1 and CDR2 from the germline V gene are SGHTA and FQGNSA. The CDR3 has 14 residues. The V and J ends lost 4 bases and 6 bases respectively, with 15 bases between them. The CDR3 DNA sequence: TGTGCCAGCAGCTGGGCCGGGAAGGGGGATGGCTACACCTTC. Its translation: CASSWAGKGDGYTF. Full variable domain (missing parts from reference TRBV7-2 and TRBJ1-2): GAGVSQSPSNKVTEKGKDVELRCDPISGHTALYWYRQSLGQGLEFLIYFQGNSAPDKSGLPSDRFSAERTGGSVSTLTIQRTQQEDSAVYLCASSWAGKGDGYTFGSGTRLTVV.

Only a few counts were recorded for this clonotype. This rearrangement joins TRBV30 to TRBJ2-7; possibly TRBD2 for D (6 bases). The ends were cut back, 2 bases at V and 4 bases at J, with 12 bases in the middle. The V gene's germline CDR1 is GTSNPN and CDR2 SVGIG (reference sequence). The CDR3 consists of 13 residues. The CDR3, as DNA: TGTGCCTGGAGTTTCGACGGGACTTACGAGCAGTACTTC. Translation gives CAWSFDGTYEQYF.

As regards this clonotype: One junction end disagrees with the germline gene, perhaps due to a read error. This chain uses TRBV9 with TRBJ1-2; TRBD1 might be the D (5 bases). The germline V gene has CDR1 SGDLS and CDR2 YYNGEE. The CDR3 contains 13 residues. The CDR3 loop reads CAGSLTGLYGYTF. The CDR3 bases are TGTGCCGGCAGCCTTACAGGTCTCTATGGCTACACCTTC.

In its sample, this clonotype was seen many times. The chain recombines TRBV27 with TRBJ1-1, with 12 bases that match TRBD1. V shed 5 bases and J 1 base; nucleotides not matched to a gene: 8. The CDR3 has 17 residues. Germline CDR1 and CDR2: MNHEY and SMNVEV (reference sequence). The CDR3 loop reads CASSHSGTGGRNTEAFF. The DNA for the CDR3 is TGTGCCAGCAGTCATTCCGGGACAGGGGGCCGGAACACTGAAGCTTTCTTT.

J is TRBJ2-2 and V is TRBV7-8; 8 nucleotides agree with TRBD2. Germline assignment: CDR1 SGHVS and CDR2 FQNEAQ. This CDR3 has 15 amino acids. The V and J ends lost 4 bases and 3 bases, in that order; junction bases with no gene match: 4. CDR3 DNA sequence: TGTGCCAGCAGCTCCATGCGGGGGGACACCGGGGAGCTGTTTTTT. Translating gives CASSSMRGDTGELFF. Full variable domain (missing parts from reference TRBV7-8 and TRBJ2-2): GAGVSQSPRYKVAKRGQDVALRCDPISGHVSLFWYQQALGQGPEFLTYFQNEAQLDKSGLPSDRFFAERPEGSVSTLKIQRTQQEDSAVYLCASSSMRGDTGELFFGEGSRLTVL.

There are many counts of this clonotype. The gene calls are TRBV6-1 and TRBJ1-1; D uncertain. The V gene's germline CDR1 is MNHNS and CDR2 SASEGT. The length of the CDR3 is 14 residues. V was cut by 5 bases and J by 2 bases, with 12 bases left in between. The CDR3 spells CASSRPLGNTEAFF. The CDR3, as DNA: TGTGCCAGCAGTAGACCCCTCGGAAACACTGAAGCTTTCTTT.

This clonotype was recorded at least ten times. V gene TRBV12-3 or TRBV12-4 combines with J gene TRBJ1-3, with unresolved D. With 5 bases removed from V and 0 bases from J, the gap between germline ends came to 11 bases. The CDR3 loop spans 15 amino acids. CDR3 amino acids: CASSPDIHSGNTIYF. In DNA, the CDR3 is TGTGCCAGCAGTCCAGACATCCACTCTGGAAACACCATATATTTT.

This chain joins TRBV6-4 and TRBJ1-5, with D uncertain. Between the trimmed V and J ends, which lost 2 bases and 2 bases, there was a span of 7 bases. Germline CDR1 reads MRHNA; CDR2 reads SNTAGT. The CDR3 is 14 residues long. The CDR3 nucleotides are TGTGCCAGCAGTGACCTTAATGGCAATCAGCCCCAGCATTTT. Protein sequence: CASSDLNGNQPQHF.

This clonotype was recorded many times. The rearrangement links TRBV11-1 to TRBJ1-1; D not certain. Looked up from germline, CDR1 is SGHAT and CDR2 is FQDESV (reference sequence). V dropped 1 base and J dropped 0 bases, with 6 bases sitting between them. The CDR3 runs to 14 residues. The CDR3 spells CASSLVQMNTEAFF. CDR3 sequence (DNA): TGTGCCAGCAGCTTAGTACAGATGAACACTGAAGCTTTCTTT.

This chain uses TRBV5-4 with TRBJ2-1; 12 positions match TRBD1. Germline V gene data show CDR1 as SGHNT and CDR2 as YYREEE (reference sequence). Losses at the gene ends were 1 base for V and 6 bases for J; bases not matched to a gene: 8. The CDR3 consists of 17 residues. The CDR3 here is CASSLTTGTGGINEQFF. For the CDR3, the DNA is TGTGCCAGCAGCTTGACAACCGGGACAGGGGGCATCAATGAGCAGTTCTTC.

This clonotype was picked up a small number of times. The chain links TRBV27 to TRBJ1-5; TRBD1 is a possible D gene (5 bases). V shed 2 bases and J shed 0 bases, with 11 bases lying between them. This CDR3 has 16 amino acids. Germline loops: CDR1 MNHEY, CDR2 SMNVEV (reference sequence). The DNA of the CDR3 is TGTGCCAGCAGTTTAAGGGCAGGACATAGCAATCAGCCCCAGCATTTT. This sequence encodes CASSLRAGHSNQPQHF.

This chain uses TRBV28 with TRBJ1-5; 10 positions match TRBD1. This CDR3 comprises 14 residues. CDR1 MDHEN and CDR2 SYDVKM come from the germline V gene. The V segment lost 10 bases and the J segment 8 bases; nucleotides outside the gene matches: 11. The CDR3 coding sequence is TGTGCCATCGTCCGGGACAGGGGCTTAGAGCCCCAGCATTTT. This encodes CAIVRDRGLEPQHF.

This clonotype was counted a few times. V gene TRBV12-3 or TRBV12-4 combines with J gene TRBJ2-7; D might be TRBD1 or TRBD2, each matching 5 bases. The ends were cut back, 6 bases at V and 1 base at J, with 16 bases in the middle. The CDR3 spans 15 residues. CDR3 in amino acids: CASSSGTGNSYEQYF. The DNA for the CDR3 is TGTGCCAGCAGCTCTGGGACGGGGAATTCCTACGAGCAGTACTTC.

V usage is TRBV28 and J usage is TRBJ2-4, with TRBD2 identical over 16 bases. Germline V lookup: CDR1 MDHEN, CDR2 SYDVKM. Trimming at V came to 5 bases and at J to 9 bases, leaving 13 bases not matched to a gene. The CDR3 is 18 amino acids. The CDR3: CASSLGGLAGGLNGIQYF. CDR3 bases: TGTGCCAGCAGTCTTGGGGGACTAGCGGGGGGGTTAAACGGCATTCAGTACTTC.

The J gene is TRBJ1-2, the V gene TRBV27; tentatively, D is TRBD1 (5 bases). V lost 5 bases and J 6 bases, leaving 13 bases between the germline ends. Per germline, CDR1 MNHEY and CDR2 SMNVEV (reference sequence). The CDR3 contains 13 residues. DNA of the CDR3: TGTGCCAGCAGTACGGGCAGGACACATGGCTACACCTTC. Amino acid sequence: CASSTGRTHGYTF.

This clonotype has just a few counts. The rearrangement links TRBV11-2 to TRBJ2-1; perhaps TRBD2 as D (7 bases). This CDR3 region has 13 residues. With 5 bases removed from V and 8 bases from J, the gap between germline ends came to 13 bases. Germline CDR1 is SGHAT and CDR2 is FQNNGV. The CDR3: CASSLGGPDEQFF. The CDR3 nucleotides read TGTGCCAGCAGCCTCGGGGGGCCCGATGAGCAGTTCTTC.

This clonotype was picked up many times. This chain links TRBV2 with TRBJ2-7; D is unresolved. Germline loops: CDR1 SNHLY, CDR2 FYNNEI. The V end was cut by 3 bases, the J end by 0 bases, with 6 bases between. The CDR3 runs to 13 residues. CDR3 nucleotide sequence: TGTGCCAGCAGTGACAGTCCCTCCTACGAGCAGTACTTC. Translating gives CASSDSPSYEQYF.

There are many counts of this clonotype. The chain is built from TRBV7-9 and TRBJ2-7, with D hard to call. Deletions cut 2 bases from V and 5 bases from J, with 13 bases between. The CDR3 sequence is 14 residues long. Germline V gene data show CDR1 as SEHNR and CDR2 as FQNEAQ (reference sequence). The CDR3 loop is CASSLSLVDHEQYF. CDR3 nucleotide sequence: TGTGCCAGCAGCTTAAGCCTAGTAGACCACGAGCAGTACTTC.

This clonotype came up many times. The J gene is TRBJ2-5, the V gene TRBV12-3 or TRBV12-4; unclear D gene. Trimming stripped 6 bases from V and 5 bases from J, with 7 bases between. The CDR3 length is 11 residues. Here the CDR3 reads CASSFAETQYF. The CDR3 region has the DNA TGTGCCAGCAGCTTTGCCGAGACCCAGTACTTC.

The chain carries TRBV7-2 and TRBJ2-3; maybe TRBD2 (7 bases). V lost 5 bases and J 5 bases, leaving 14 bases between the germline ends. The CDR3 runs to 14 residues. Germline-derived CDR1 and CDR2 are SGHTA and FQGNSA. In nucleotides, the CDR3 is TGTGCCAGCAGCGTTGGGGGGGGCGGAGATACGCAGTATTTT. This encodes CASSVGGGGDTQYF.